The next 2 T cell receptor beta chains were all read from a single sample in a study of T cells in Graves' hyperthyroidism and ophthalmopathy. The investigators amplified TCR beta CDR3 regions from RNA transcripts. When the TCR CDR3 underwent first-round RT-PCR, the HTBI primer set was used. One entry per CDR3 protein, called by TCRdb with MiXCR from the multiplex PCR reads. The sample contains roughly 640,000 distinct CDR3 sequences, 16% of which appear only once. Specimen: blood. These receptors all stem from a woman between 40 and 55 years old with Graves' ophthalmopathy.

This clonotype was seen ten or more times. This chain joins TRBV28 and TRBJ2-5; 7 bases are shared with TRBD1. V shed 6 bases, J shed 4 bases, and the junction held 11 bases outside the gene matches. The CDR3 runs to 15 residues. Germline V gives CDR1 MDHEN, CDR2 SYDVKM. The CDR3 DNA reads TGTGCCAGCAGGCGCGTCGAGGGGGCACGAGAGACCCAGTACTTC. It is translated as CASRRVEGARETQYF.

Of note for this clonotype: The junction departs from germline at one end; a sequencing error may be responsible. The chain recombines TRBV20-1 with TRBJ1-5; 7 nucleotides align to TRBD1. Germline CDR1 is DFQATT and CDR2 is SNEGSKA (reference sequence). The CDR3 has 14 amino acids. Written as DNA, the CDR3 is TGCAGTGCTCCCACAGGGGCCAGCAGTCAGCCCCAGCATTTT. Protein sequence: CSAPTGASSQPQHF.